The TCR beta chain described here comes from a study of T-cell reconstitution after alpha-beta-depleted transplantation in children (TCRdb year 2016). General notes on the study: Using TCR repertoire profiling, the study quantitatively followed how T-cell immune reconstitution unfolded in children after TCRalphabeta/CD19-depleted allogeneic hematopoietic cell transplantation. Broad study findings and their caveats: Apparently early alphabetaT-cell count recovery about two months after transplant reportedly relied on only several hundred rapidly expanded clones derived from non-depleted graft cells. Over the following months the frequencies of hyperexpanded clones went down, and after one year T-cell counts and TCRbeta diversity were mostly credited to newly produced T cells. In some patients, the high TCRbeta diversity seen at day 60 was put down to recipient T cells and intrathymic progenitors that had survived conditioning.

Libraries were built with PCR. Sequencing was carried out with an Illumina HiSeq 2500. TCR libraries were prepared with molecular barcoding, using unique molecular identifiers to normalize TCRbeta repertoire quantification. TCRdb reprocessing: public reads trimmed at Q25 with fastp, clones called with MiXCR, in-frame beta chains kept. Each CDR3 protein gets just one entry, which takes the most common genes and DNA from the rows behind it. A total of 700,000 or so distinct CDR3 sequences appear in this sample, about an eighth of them only once. 0.75% to 0.85% of the sample is held by the ten biggest clonotypes. The sample holds many counts of this clonotype. It has no known antigen specificity. The input lacks base qualities; no much larger clone sits a single base away. Sample treatment or condition, as interpreted from the label and publication: allogeneic hematopoietic cell transplantation with graft depleted of TCRalphabeta T cells and CD19 B cells. Transplant recipients were children who received TCRalphabeta/CD19-depleted allogeneic hematopoietic cell grafts.

V drops 0 bases and J drops 7 bases, leaving 13 bases in between. The germline V gene sets CDR1 to SQVTM and CDR2 to ANQGSEA. From the cysteine up to the phenylalanine, the CDR3 has a length of 14 residues. The retained sequence is limited to the CDR3, 42 bases, with the frame set at the first base. The sequence came from a girl aged 2 to 10 with congenital amegakaryocytic thrombocytopenia, due to receive a stem cell transplant. Here the chain combines TRBV29-1 and TRBJ2-1; TRBD2 is perhaps the D gene, given 5 matching bases. The sequences come from PBMCs, collected before TCRalphabeta/CD19-depleted stem cell transplant. The CDR3 reads CSVEDRVWENEQFF. At the DNA level, the sequence is TGCAGCGTTGAAGATCGGGTTTGGGAGAATGAGCAGTTCTTC.